This T cell receptor (beta chain) was identified during a study of blood T cell repertoires in COVID-19. V was clipped by 0 bases and J by 2 bases, with 9 bases between them. CDR3 length equals 15 residues. Germline V lookup: CDR1 SGHNT, CDR2 YYREEE (reference sequence). Only in-frame clones appear in the TCRdb table, and some are missing; sequencing was by immunoSEQ multiplex PCR. The repertoire consists of some 270,000 clones, with 75% to 90% occurring once and the leading ten covering approximately 3.4%. This receptor was identified in a woman between 35 and 50 years old who had been exposed to COVID-19. Source material: PBMCs or T cells enriched from blood (not recorded which). The chain couples TRBV5-4 to TRBJ1-5; no definite D call. Here the CDR3 reads CASSLGPGGNQPQHF. In DNA form, the CDR3 reads TGTGCCAGCAGCTTGGGGCCCGGGGGCAATCAGCCCCAGCATTTT.